This T cell receptor (beta chain) was captured in a study of T-cell reconstitution after alpha-beta-depleted transplantation in children (dated by TCRdb to 2016 to 2018). Study-level background: T-cell immune reconstitution after TCRalphabeta/CD19-depleted allogeneic hematopoietic cell transplantation in children was quantitatively tracked in the study by means of TCR repertoire profiling.

Libraries came from PCR. TCRdb records Illumina HiSeq 2500 as the sequencer. To normalize quantification of the TCRbeta repertoire, the TCR libraries were built with molecular barcoding that relied on unique molecular identifiers. The public reads were quality trimmed at Q25 with fastp and then assembled into clones with MiXCR by TCRdb, keeping productive beta chains. Rows are combined by CDR3 protein, so each entry shows the most common genes and DNA. The sample contains some 840,000 distinct CDR3 sequences, roughly 15% of them found a single time. Around 5.3% of the sample rests with the top ten. According to the study, the label for this sample's treatment or condition signals: allogeneic hematopoietic cell transplantation with graft depleted of TCRalphabeta T cells and CD19 B cells. TCRalphabeta/CD19-depleted allogeneic hematopoietic cell grafts were given to the transplant recipients, all of whom were children.

What the work shows at the level of the full study, not this receptor alone: The frequencies of hyperexpanded clones fell over the following months, and after one year, T-cell counts and TCRbeta diversity were mostly attributed to newly produced T cells. The apparently early alphabetaT-cell count recovery about two months after transplant was reportedly dependent on only several hundred rapidly expanded clones derived from non-depleted graft cells. In some patients, the high TCRbeta diversity seen at day 60 was put down to recipient T cells and intrathymic progenitors that had survived conditioning.

The sample holds many counts of this clonotype. This clone's antigen is unknown. There are no base qualities to consult, and no much larger clone falls within one base. The origin of this receptor is a male patient aged 10-17 years who had a stem cell transplant for acute lymphoblastic leukemia, so the T cells may come from the graft donor. The starting material was PBMCs, mostly from graft donor cells, obtained 360 days after TCRalphabeta/CD19-depleted stem cell transplant.

The CDR3 reads as follows: CASSQGQGYGYTF. The bases read TGTGCCAGCAGCCAAGGACAGGGCTATGGCTACACCTTC. This receptor chain uses TRBV7-2 and TRBJ1-2, with 8 junctional bases fitting TRBD1. Unmatched junction bases come to 3, with V trimmed by 5 bases and J by 4 bases. The CDR3 starts with the cysteine, ends with the phenylalanine, and has 13 residues. Left in the record is the CDR3 DNA by itself, 39 bases read in frame from the first base. The CDR1 and CDR2 encoded by the germline V gene are SGHTA and FQGNSA.